The source of this T cell receptor (beta chain) is a study of response to subunit inactivated influenza vaccine. Overall study findings and caveats: Few new T cells, the authors suggested, are recruited by each seasonal influenza vaccination.

The junction had 3 bases not matched to a gene; V was cut back by 2 bases and J by 5 bases. CDR1 and CDR2 from the germline V gene are MNHEY and SMNVEV (reference sequence). This CDR3 is built from 15 residues. One entry per CDR3 protein results from TCRdb running MiXCR on the RT-PCR reads. The sample carries fewer than 600,000 distinct CDR3 sequences, approximately 6.9% recorded once. On this clonotype itself: Its specificity is not known.

The chain couples TRBV27 to TRBJ2-3; 11 bases are a match to TRBD2. The receptor was isolated from a man aged 50-75 years who received an inactivated influenza vaccine. Sequenced here: PBMCs from blood, sampled less than 30 months after vaccination. The CDR3 region has the DNA TGTGCCAGCAGTTTAACTAGCGGGAGAGTAGATACGCAGTATTTT. Translation gives CASSLTSGRVDTQYF.